The 11 T cell receptor beta chains given below trace back to one sample, sequenced in a study of blood T cells in healthy people across ages. With a J-beta primer mix and a sample-barcoded 5' primer, a second PCR ran about 7 to 11 cycles. TCRdb redid the calling of the 5' RACE reads with MiXCR, one entry per CDR3 protein. This sample has around 700,000 distinct CDR3 sequences; just under 25% occur once, and the top ten carry more than 7.5%. The data were also submitted as part of a second study, on T cells of mothers and their children.

The sample comprised blood. These receptor sequences come from a boy between 5 and 17 years old in good health.

A few counts support this clonotype. The chain recombines TRBV5-5 with TRBJ2-1; TRBD2 aligns across 7 bases. V shed 1 base, J shed 2 bases, and the junction held 12 bases outside the gene matches. In germline, CDR1 is SGHKS, CDR2 YYEKEE (reference sequence). The CDR3 covers 18 residues. The chain's CDR3 is CASSLRAAKRETYNEQFF. The CDR3 DNA is TGTGCCAGCAGCTTGAGAGCGGCAAAGCGGGAAACCTACAATGAGCAGTTCTTC.

CDR3 loop: CASSADGDTAYEQYF. DNA of the CDR3: TGTGCCAGCAGCGCCGACGGGGACACCGCCTACGAGCAGTACTTC. The chain joins TRBV9 to TRBJ2-7, with a tentative D call TRBD1 (6 bases). Per germline, CDR1 SGDLS and CDR2 YYNGEE. The CDR3 loop spans 15 amino acids. V lost 3 bases and J 2 bases, leaving 15 bases between the germline ends.

This clonotype was seen repeatedly, ten times or more. The rearrangement uses TRBV3-1 and TRBJ2-5; 13 bases fit TRBD2. The CDR3 covers 18 residues. The V segment lost 3 bases and the J segment 4 bases; nucleotides outside the gene matches: 11. CDR1 is LGHDT and CDR2 is YNNKEL in the germline V gene (reference sequence). CDR3 bases: TGTGCCAGCAGCCATAGACGGACTAGCGGGGGCCGGGGAGAGACCCAGTACTTC. Translation: CASSHRRTSGGRGETQYF.

The V gene is TRBV27, the J gene TRBJ1-6; TRBD1 might be the D (5 bases). CDR3 size: 14 residues. The V and J ends lost 4 bases and 10 bases respectively, with 14 bases between them. Germline-derived CDR1 and CDR2 are MNHEY and SMNVEV (reference sequence). The CDR3 spells CASSSGGEESPLHF. The CDR3 DNA is TGTGCCAGCAGTTCGGGGGGAGAAGAATCACCCCTCCACTTT.

The V and J genes are TRBV7-9 and TRBJ2-5, with a tentative D call TRBD2 (6 bases). Near its end, the DNA agrees better with TRBJ2-1, so the J call may be wrong. Germline lookup yields CDR1 SEHNR and CDR2 FQNEAQ (reference sequence). The CDR3 runs 16 residues. The CDR3 reads CASSPMSGTRVDEQFF. CDR3 coding DNA: TGTGCCAGCAGCCCCATGTCCGGGACTCGAGTCGATGAGCAGTTCTTC.

This clonotype was detected only a few times. This rearrangement joins TRBV10-3 to TRBJ1-2; D gene ambiguous. With 6 bases removed from V and 9 bases from J, the gap between germline ends came to 14 bases. Germline CDR1 is ENHRY and CDR2 is SYGVKD. The CDR3 has 12 residues. In nucleotides, the CDR3 is TGTGCCATCAGCGAGGACGTCAGAAGCTACACCTTC. This translates into CAISEDVRSYTF.

This clonotype appeared a few times. V gene TRBV11-2 combines with J gene TRBJ2-3; D call uncertain. Per the germline V gene, CDR1 is SGHAT and CDR2 is FQNNGV. The V end lost 1 base, the J end lost 7 bases, and 12 bases lay between the germline ends. The CDR3 runs 14 residues. The CDR3 DNA reads as TGTGCCAGCAGCTTAGGATTGGGGATACATACGCAGTATTTT. It translates to CASSLGLGIHTQYF.

This clonotype was observed a handful of times. This chain joins TRBV4-1 and TRBJ2-5; D assignment may be TRBD1 or TRBD2 (6 bases each). Germline assignment: CDR1 MGHRA and CDR2 YSYEKL. The CDR3 is 15 residues long. V lost 4 bases, J lost 0 bases, and 12 bases lay in between. The CDR3 region has the DNA TGCGCCAGCAGCCGGGGGGCCCTGTACCAAGAGACCCAGTACTTC. Translation gives CASSRGALYQETQYF.

The table lists this clonotype with a few counts. This rearrangement joins TRBV11-2 to TRBJ2-5; TRBD2 agrees at 8 bases. The end of the DNA fits TRBJ2-1 better, so the J call may be wrong. There are 15 residues in the CDR3. Germline CDR1 reads SGHAT; CDR2 reads FQNNGV. DNA of the CDR3: TGTGCCAGCAGCCCGGGACTAGAGACCTACAATGAGCAGTTCTTC. It yields the protein CASSPGLETYNEQFF.

This sequence joins TRBV6-5 and TRBJ2-7; perhaps D is TRBD1 or TRBD2 (5 bases each). Trimming removed 6 bases at V and 2 bases at J, with 11 bases between. Looked up from germline, CDR1 is MNHEY and CDR2 is SVGAGI. CDR3 length: 13 residues. CDR3 protein: CASRGRITYEQYF. The CDR3 region has the DNA TGTGCCAGCAGGGGACGGATAACCTACGAGCAGTACTTC.

Only a few counts were recorded for this clonotype. The chain joins TRBV3-1 to TRBJ1-2, with 7 bases fitting TRBD1. The CDR3 extends over 15 amino acids. The J segment lost 8 bases and the V segment lost 0 bases, leaving 9 bases of the junction unmatched. Germline V CDR1 and CDR2: LGHDT, YNNKEL (reference sequence). The CDR3 DNA reads TGTGCCAGCAGCCAAGATCTAACAGGGGAAATCGGCTACACCTTC. Its translation is CASSQDLTGEIGYTF.